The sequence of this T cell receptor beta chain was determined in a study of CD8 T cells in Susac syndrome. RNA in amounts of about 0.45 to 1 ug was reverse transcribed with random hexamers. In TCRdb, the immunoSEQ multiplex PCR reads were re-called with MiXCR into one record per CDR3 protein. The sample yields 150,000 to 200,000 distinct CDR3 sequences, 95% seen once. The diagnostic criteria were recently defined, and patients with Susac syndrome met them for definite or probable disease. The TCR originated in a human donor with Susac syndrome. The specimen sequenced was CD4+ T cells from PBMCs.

This CDR3 is CSVKFSDTQYF. CDR3 nucleotide sequence: TGCAGCGTGAAGTTTTCGGATACGCAGTATTTT. The chain combines TRBV29-1 with TRBJ2-3; D remains ambiguous. This CDR3 spans 11 amino acids. Trimming stripped 6 bases from V and 6 bases from J, with 10 bases between. In germline, CDR1 is SQVTM, CDR2 ANQGSEA.